A single sample gave rise to the 2 T cell receptor beta chains below, sequenced in a study of blood T cell repertoires in COVID-19. Repertoires were generated with immunoSEQ multiplex PCR, while TCRdb's copy carries only in-frame clones and drops some. The sample shows approximately 410,000 clones, 86% of them seen only once. Specimen: peripheral blood. The receptors come from a woman aged 30 to 39 with active or convalescent COVID-19.

The table lists this clone with a few counts. The CDR3: CASSETSVLTGELFF. As DNA, the CDR3 is TGTGCCAGCAGTGAGACTAGCGTCCTCACCGGGGAGCTGTTTTTT. The chain carries TRBV6-1 and TRBJ2-2; 8 bases are shared with TRBD2. Germline V CDR1 and CDR2: MNHNS, SASEGT. V shed 3 bases and J 4 bases; nucleotides not matched to a gene: 4. This CDR3 has 15 residues.

V usage is TRBV7-7 and J usage is TRBJ2-7, with 8 bases matching TRBD1. With 4 bases clipped from V and 6 bases from J, the junction kept 11 bases outside the gene matches. The CDR3 spans 15 residues. Germline assignment: CDR1 SSHAT and CDR2 FNYEAQ (reference sequence). The CDR3 loop reads CASSSRRQGACEQYF. In DNA, the CDR3 is TGTGCCAGCAGCTCCCGCCGCCAGGGGGCCTGCGAGCAGTACTTC.